This T cell receptor beta chain was sequenced during a study of T cells in Graves' hyperthyroidism and ophthalmopathy. General observations from the study: Most thyroid clonotypes with frequency above 0.001 were detected in blood.

Comments on this clonotype: What it binds is unknown.

Amplified TCR beta CDR3 regions derived from RNA transcripts. An initial round of RT-PCR targeting the TCR CDR3 relied on the HTBI primer set. TCRdb re-called the multiplex PCR reads with MiXCR, one entry per CDR3 protein. This sample yields 450,000 to 550,000 distinct CDR3 sequences, of which around a quarter are seen a single time; 10% to 12% belongs to the top ten. The source is a woman in her 30s with Graves' ophthalmopathy. Material: blood.

CDR3 residues: CASSSPGQVGAEAFF. CDR3 in DNA: TGTGCCAGCAGTTCCCCGGGACAGGTCGGAGCTGAAGCTTTCTTT. This chain connects TRBV6-5 to TRBJ1-1, with 8 bases lining up with TRBD1. V was clipped by 4 bases and J by 6 bases; unmatched bases: 10. Per the germline V gene, CDR1 is MNHEY and CDR2 is SVGAGI. The CDR3 totals 15 residues.